These 4 T cell receptor beta chains were all obtained from the same sample, sequenced in a study of OX40 agonist ivuxolimab in advanced cancers. The table came from immunoSEQ multiplex PCR; TCRdb's copy has only in-frame clones and leaves some out. The repertoire holds fewer than 90,000 clones, approximately 86% seen once, with over 0.6% in the top ten. The sequenced sample was CD4+ or CD8+ T cells sorted from blood, obtained in a trial of the OX40 agonist ivuxolimab. These TCRs come from an adult with an advanced solid tumor such as melanoma, head and neck, liver or kidney cancer.

This chain joins TRBV10-3 and TRBJ2-7; 7 bases align to TRBD1. The CDR3 is 14 residues long. V was pared by 4 bases and J by 4 bases, with 7 bases of the junction left unmatched. Germline CDR1 ENHRY, CDR2 SYGVKD. The CDR3 DNA sequence: TGTGCCATCAGTGGACAGGGTCGGGTATACGAGCAGTACTTC. Its protein product is CAISGQGRVYEQYF.

The chain employs TRBV6-1 and TRBJ2-3, with TRBD1 as a possible D gene (6 bases). Germline CDR1 is MNHNS and CDR2 is SASEGT. This CDR3 has 15 amino acids. The germline V and J ends were trimmed by 0 bases and 3 bases, with 10 bases remaining between them. The CDR3 sequence: CASSEAFQGTDTQYF. In DNA, the CDR3 is TGTGCCAGCAGTGAAGCATTCCAGGGGACAGATACGCAGTATTTT.

The chain has TRBV7-3 and TRBJ2-7; TRBD2 is a possible D gene (6 bases). V dropped 2 bases and J dropped 8 bases, with 13 bases sitting between them. In germline, CDR1 is SGHTA, CDR2 FQGTGA. There are 13 residues in the CDR3. CDR3 in DNA: TGTGCCAGCAGCTTAGATGGGACTCTACAGCAGTACTTC. It encodes CASSLDGTLQQYF.

The chain combines TRBV7-9 with TRBJ2-7; possibly TRBD2 for D (6 bases). The CDR3 has 15 amino acids. V was cut by 5 bases and J by 4 bases, with 18 bases left in between. CDR1 is SEHNR, CDR2 FQNEAQ, per germline (reference sequence). CDR3 nucleotide sequence: TGTGCCAGCAGCCTCCTGGGGGGAGTCGGGTACGAGCAGTACTTC. Its translation: CASSLLGGVGYEQYF.